The next 10 T cell receptor beta chains were all read from a single sample in a study of T cell changes during pregnancy in multiple sclerosis. Assay: immunoSEQ multiplex PCR; the TCRdb copy retains only in-frame clones and omits some. The top ten hold approximately 2.4% of the sample, which has some 70,000 clones, approximately 91% seen once. The sample consisted of peripheral blood, taken in the first trimester of pregnancy. The receptors come from a female donor with multiple sclerosis, enrolled in a pregnancy study.

The chain couples TRBV5-1 to TRBJ2-1; 12 bases agree with TRBD2. This CDR3 has 18 residues. V lost 2 bases to trimming and J lost 3 bases; unmatched junction nucleotides: 9. The V gene's germline CDR1 is SGHRS and CDR2 YFSETQ. The CDR3 DNA reads as TGCGCCAGCAGCTTTCTGACTAGCGGGAGCTATGGCTACAATGAGCAGTTCTTC. Its protein product is CASSFLTSGSYGYNEQFF. Looking up the rest from reference TRBV5-1 and TRBJ2-1 gives the full variable domain: KAGVTQTPRYLIKTRGQQVTLSCSPISGHRSVSWYQQTPGQGLQFLFEYFSETQRNKGNFPGRFSGRQFSNSRSEMNVSTLELGDSALYLCASSFLTSGSYGYNEQFFGPGTRLTVL.

This clone was detected once. The rearrangement uses TRBV9 and TRBJ1-2; D perhaps matches TRBD1 (5 bases). Germline V CDR1 and CDR2: SGDLS, YYNGEE. Deletions cut 5 bases from V and 8 bases from J, with 19 bases between. This CDR3 has 14 amino acids. CDR3 nucleotide sequence: TGTGCCAGCAGTGGGACTGCTACAGCGTCCGGCTACACCTTC. Its protein product is CASSGTATASGYTF.

The rearrangement links TRBV6-1 to TRBJ2-2, with 9 bases fitting TRBD1. The V and J ends lost 3 bases and 4 bases, in that order; junction bases with no gene match: 3. Germline V gene data show CDR1 as MNHNS and CDR2 as SASEGT. CDR3 size: 15 residues. The CDR3 DNA is TGTGCCAGCAGTGATGAGACAGGGGGCACCGGGGAGCTGTTTTTT. Protein sequence: CASSDETGGTGELFF.

This clone showed up just a few times. The chain has TRBV4-1 and TRBJ2-5; 8 nucleotides agree with TRBD1. V dropped 2 bases and J dropped 5; count of bases not matched to a gene: 7. CDR3 length: 15 residues. Per the germline V gene, CDR1 is MGHRA and CDR2 is YSYEKL. CDR3: CASSQWQGATETQYF. CDR3 DNA: TGCGCCAGCAGCCAATGGCAGGGGGCGACGGAGACCCAGTACTTC.

The chain carries TRBV5-4 and TRBJ2-3, with TRBD2 matching over 8 bases. J gave up 2 bases and V 0 bases, and 2 bases lay outside the gene matches. Germline assignment: CDR1 SGHNT and CDR2 YYREEE (reference sequence). This CDR3 comprises 15 residues. CDR3 loop: CASSLVAGFTDTQYF. The CDR3 nucleotides are TGTGCCAGCAGCTTGGTAGCGGGATTCACAGATACGCAGTATTTT.

The J gene is TRBJ1-5, the V gene TRBV19; D is possibly TRBD1 (6 bases). The CDR3 is 15 residues long. V lost 7 bases and J 0 bases, leaving 13 bases between the germline ends. From germline, CDR1 is LNHDA and CDR2 SQIVND (reference sequence). The CDR3 sequence is CASIAPGASNQPQHF. In nucleotides, the CDR3 is TGTGCCAGTATTGCCCCAGGGGCTAGCAATCAGCCCCAGCATTTT.

This sequence joins TRBV9 and TRBJ2-3; TRBD2 matches 9 bases. The J segment lost 2 bases and the V segment lost 2 bases, leaving 6 bases of the junction unmatched. There are 16 residues in the CDR3. Germline V gene lookup returns CDR1 SGDLS and CDR2 YYNGEE. The CDR3 sequence: CASSVRLAAPTDTQYF. The CDR3 coding sequence is TGTGCCAGCAGCGTCCGACTAGCGGCGCCCACAGATACGCAGTATTTT. Together with reference TRBV9 and TRBJ2-3, the CDR3 gives the full variable domain: DSGVTQTPKHLITATGQRVTLRCSPRSGDLSVYWYQQSLDQGLQFLIQYYNGEERAKGNILERFSAQQFPDLHSELNLSSLELGDSALYFCASSVRLAAPTDTQYFGPGTRLTVL.

This clone was detected once. This chain connects TRBV6-6 to TRBJ2-3, with D unclear. From germline, CDR1 is MNHNY and CDR2 SVGAGI (reference sequence). V shed 5 bases and J shed 2 bases, with 11 bases lying between them. CDR3 length: 14 amino acids. The DNA of the CDR3 is TGTGCCAGCAGTATGGAGAGACTCACAGATACGCAGTATTTT. It encodes CASSMERLTDTQYF.

The CDR3: CASSPQGGNTIYF. The CDR3 region has the DNA TGCGCCAGCAGTCCCCAGGGCGGAAACACCATATATTTT. The rearrangement uses TRBV5-1 and TRBJ1-3, with a weak D call TRBD1 (5 bases). The V gene's germline CDR1 is SGHRS and CDR2 YFSETQ. Trimming pared 5 bases from V and 4 bases from J, leaving 10 bases between. The CDR3 contains 13 residues. Combining the CDR3 with reference TRBV5-1 and TRBJ1-3 gives the whole variable domain KAGVTQTPRYLIKTRGQQVTLSCSPISGHRSVSWYQQTPGQGLQFLFEYFSETQRNKGNFPGRFSGRQFSNSRSEMNVSTLELGDSALYLCASSPQGGNTIYFGEGSWLTVV.

This rearrangement joins TRBV7-8 to TRBJ2-5; D is unclear. Germline assignment: CDR1 SGHVS and CDR2 FQNEAQ. The CDR3 is made up of 14 amino acids. V dropped 0 bases and J dropped 1 base, with 6 bases sitting between them. The CDR3 DNA sequence: TGTGCCAGCAGCTTAGCGGGCACCCAAGAGACCCAGTACTTC. Its protein is CASSLAGTQETQYF.